Presented here are 30 T cell receptor delta chains from one specimen sequenced in a study of Vδ1+ human thymocytes. The template was reverse-transcribed extracted RNA. The CDR3 regions were amplified by multiplex PCR from V-gene primers to a constant-region primer. TCRdb called clones anew from the multiplex PCR reads with CATT. The sample consists of about 55,000 delta-chain clones, approximately 15% of them appearing once. Study-wide results and limits: Highly polyclonal TRG and TRD repertoires with Gaussian CDR3 length distributions appeared in thymus.

No antigen has been identified for these receptors. Source material: Vdelta1+ gamma-delta thymocytes from the thymus. Subset noted: FACS-sorted CD3+ TCRalphabeta- TCRVdelta1+ TCRVdelta2- thymocytes. These receptors were obtained from a boy under two years old who had congenital heart surgery.

V gene TRDV1 combines with J gene TRDJ1; 9 nucleotides agree with TRDD3. Germline values: CDR1 TSWWSYY, CDR2 QGS. After removal of 3 bases from V and 0 bases from J, the junction contained 23 bases not matched to a gene. CDR3 length equals 22 residues. This CDR3 reads CALGDPDAPSPHWGTHTDKLIF. DNA for the CDR3: TGTGCTCTTGGGGACCCCGACGCCCCTTCCCCTCACTGGGGGACACACACCGATAAACTCATCTTT.

The V call is TRDV1, the J call TRDJ4, with TRDD3 identical over 10 bases. Germline CDR1 reads TSWWSYY; CDR2 reads QGS. This CDR3 has 20 residues. J lost 3 bases, V lost 5 bases, and 24 bases had no gene match. The CDR3 protein is CALGYGVLSTGGSVPRPLIF. The CDR3 DNA reads as TGTGCTCTTGGGTACGGGGTCCTCAGTACTGGGGGATCCGTGCCACGACCCCTGATCTTT.

The chain has TRDV1 and TRDJ1; TRDD3 is a possible D gene (9 bases). The CDR3 extends over 23 amino acids. CDR1 is TSWWSYY and CDR2 is QGS in the germline V gene. V was trimmed by 0 bases and J by 0 bases, leaving 32 bases between them. CDR3 region: CALGELFLRGMAGGFLYTDKLIF. The DNA of the CDR3 is TGTGCTCTTGGGGAACTCTTCCTACGTGGTATGGCTGGGGGATTCTTGTACACCGATAAACTCATCTTT.

The table lists this clone with a few counts. The DNA is omitted, as the CDR3 cannot be located on it reliably, and the CDR3 follows TCRdb's listing. V gene TRAV29/DV5 combines with J gene TRDJ1; the D call of TRDD3 is as the table states it, not checked on the DNA. Germline V gene sequence: CDR1 NSMFDY, CDR2 ISSIKDK. The CDR3 adds up to 21 amino acids, both ends counted. Here the CDR3 reads CSVLLCSKLPVPGLDTDKLIF.

This sequence joins TRDV1 and TRDJ1; D is perhaps TRDD3 (6 bases). The CDR3 loop spans 19 amino acids. V lost 1 base and J lost 3, with 24 bases in between. Germline V gene lookup returns CDR1 TSWWSYY and CDR2 QGS. The DNA of the CDR3 is TGTGCTCTTGGGGAACCCTGCGGAACGGGGATCTCGCTTCCCGATAAACTCATCTTT. This translates into CALGEPCGTGISLPDKLIF.

The chain links TRDV1 to TRDJ1; 7 bases fit TRDD3. The germline V gene encodes CDR1 TSWWSYY and CDR2 QGS. The CDR3 length is 17 residues. V was pared by 1 base and J by 1 base, with 9 bases of the junction left unmatched. The CDR3 coding sequence is TGTGCTCTTGGGGAACGTGGCGTACTGGGGATCACCGATAAACTCATCTTT. Protein product: CALGERGVLGITDKLIF.

For this clone: A much more abundant neighbour one base away suggests this may be a read error. This chain links TRDV2 with TRDJ1; 7 nucleotides agree with TRDD3. Germline V gene data show CDR1 as GEAIGNYY and CDR2 as EKD. The CDR3 consists of 12 residues. Trimming removed 5 bases from V and 13 bases from J; junction bases left unmatched: 12. CDR3 loop: CACVPPGGEGIF. CDR3 bases: TGTGCCTGTGTCCCTCCTGGGGGGGAAGGCATCTTT.

There are a few counts of this clone. The chain recombines TRDV1 with TRDJ1, with 7 bases that match TRDD2. With 4 bases clipped from V and 5 bases from J, the junction kept 10 bases outside the gene matches. CDR1 and CDR2 from the germline V gene are TSWWSYY and QGS. This CDR3 spans 15 amino acids. CDR3 coding DNA: TGTGCTCTTGGGGCTGACCTTCCTGATCGTGATAAACTCATCTTT. Protein sequence: CALGADLPDRDKLIF.

This clone was seen a handful of times. V and J are TRDV1 and TRDJ1, with TRDD3 matching 8 bases. With 1 base clipped from V and 3 bases from J, the junction kept 13 bases outside the gene matches. Germline V gene sequence: CDR1 TSWWSYY, CDR2 QGS. The CDR3 is 18 amino acids. The CDR3 coding sequence is TGTGCTCTTGGGGAACCAACTAAGGGGGGATATGGGGCCGATAAACTCATCTTT. Translation: CALGEPTKGGYGADKLIF.

In its sample, this clone was seen a few times. The chain combines TRDV1 with TRDJ1; 8 nucleotides agree with TRDD3. CDR1 is TSWWSYY, CDR2 QGS, per germline. This CDR3 has 19 amino acids. The ends lost 2 bases at V and 0 bases at J; junction bases unmatched: 14. The CDR3 loop is CALGESNGTGGRNTDKLIF. The DNA of the CDR3 is TGTGCTCTTGGGGAATCAAATGGGACTGGGGGGAGGAACACCGATAAACTCATCTTT.

The sample holds a few counts of this clone. This chain joins TRDV1 and TRDJ1, with 10 bases that match TRDD3. Trimming took 5 bases from V and 2 from J; bases not matched to a gene: 20. The CDR3 consists of 20 residues. Germline-derived CDR1 and CDR2 are TSWWSYY and QGS. CDR3 nucleotides: TGTGCTCTTGGGAAGCCTCATCGTACTGGGGGATGTTCAACGACCGATAAACTCATCTTT. This codes for CALGKPHRTGGCSTTDKLIF.

This clone turned up a few times. This chain joins TRDV1 and TRDJ1; 9 bases line up with TRDD3. Germline CDR1 and CDR2: TSWWSYY and QGS. The CDR3 runs to 18 residues. The junction had 8 bases not matched to a gene; V was cut back by 0 bases and J by 0 bases. CDR3: CALGELCTGGPYTDKLIF. In DNA form, the CDR3 reads TGTGCTCTTGGGGAACTTTGTACTGGGGGACCGTACACCGATAAACTCATCTTT.

This clone has more than one count but fewer than ten. This chain uses TRDV1 with TRDJ1, with 12 positions matching TRDD3. Germline V gives CDR1 TSWWSYY, CDR2 QGS. The trim removed 2 bases at V and 4 bases at J, leaving 23 bases unmatched. The CDR3 extends over 22 amino acids. The CDR3 loop is CALGESQPTTTLGDTGGDKLIF. As DNA, the CDR3 is TGTGCTCTTGGGGAATCCCAACCTACTACGACACTGGGGGATACAGGAGGCGATAAACTCATCTTT.

This chain links TRDV1 with TRDJ1; perhaps TRDD3 as D (6 bases). The V end was cut by 3 bases, the J end by 0 bases, with 20 bases between. The length of the CDR3 is 18 residues. The germline V gene encodes CDR1 TSWWSYY and CDR2 QGS. In nucleotides, the CDR3 is TGTGCTCTTGGGGAGTCACTCTGGGGAAAACTCTACACCGATAAACTCATCTTT. It specifies CALGESLWGKLYTDKLIF.

This sequence joins TRDV1 and TRDJ1; 11 bases map to TRDD3. With V trimmed by 4 bases and J by 0 bases, 19 bases remained unmatched. The CDR3 consists of 21 residues. Per the germline V gene, CDR1 is TSWWSYY and CDR2 is QGS. This chain's CDR3 is CALGAVAWPYWGISHTDKLIF. DNA of the CDR3: TGTGCTCTTGGGGCCGTGGCCTGGCCGTACTGGGGGATAAGTCACACCGATAAACTCATCTTT.

The genes are TRDV2 and TRDJ1; TRDD3 agrees at 10 bases. This CDR3 contains 18 residues. Germline values: CDR1 GEAIGNYY, CDR2 EKD. V dropped 3 bases and J dropped 0; count of bases not matched to a gene: 12. CDR3 sequence: CACDDLTGGWNYTDKLIF. The CDR3 DNA follows: TGTGCCTGTGACGACCTTACTGGGGGATGGAACTACACCGATAAACTCATCTTT.

The chain links TRDV1 to TRDJ1; maybe TRDD2 (5 bases). The ends were cut back, 0 bases at V and 7 bases at J, with 18 bases in the middle. The CDR3 is made up of 16 amino acids. The germline gives CDR1 TSWWSYY, CDR2 QGS. The CDR3 protein is CALGELNVPTGSKLIF. The CDR3 DNA reads as TGTGCTCTTGGGGAACTTAACGTGCCTACCGGGAGTAAACTCATCTTT.

The V call is TRDV1, the J call TRDJ1; 8 nucleotides align to TRDD3. Germline CDR1 reads TSWWSYY; CDR2 reads QGS. This CDR3 comprises 20 residues. The junction had 26 bases not matched to a gene; V was cut back by 3 bases and J by 8 bases. Here the CDR3 reads CALGDLAGSRRLTGGHKLIF. The CDR3 DNA follows: TGTGCTCTTGGGGACCTCGCCGGGTCGAGGCGATTGACTGGGGGCCACAAACTCATCTTT.

This clone turned up a few times. The rearrangement links TRDV1 to TRDJ1; D gene ambiguous. Germline V CDR1 and CDR2: TSWWSYY, QGS. This CDR3 spans 18 amino acids. Trimming left V 0 bases short and J 3 bases short, with 20 bases between. The CDR3 is CALGELLFTSPGPDKLIF. The DNA of the CDR3 is TGTGCTCTTGGGGAACTACTTTTCACATCTCCAGGGCCCGATAAACTCATCTTT.

The rearrangement uses TRDV1 and TRDJ1; 9 bases fit TRDD3. Germline trimming cut 2 bases from V and 0 bases from J; bases unmatched to any gene: 25. The CDR3 contains 23 residues. The germline CDR1 and CDR2 sequences are TSWWSYY and QGS. CDR3 in DNA: TGTGCTCTTGGGGAAACCATTACGAACCCCTACTGGGGGACAGACCTGTACACCGATAAACTCATCTTT. Protein product: CALGETITNPYWGTDLYTDKLIF.

V and J are TRDV1 and TRDJ1; D gene unclear. CDR3 length: 21 residues. Trimming took 2 bases from V and 0 from J, leaving 28 bases between them. From germline, CDR1 is TSWWSYY and CDR2 QGS. CDR3 sequence reads: CALGEFPRSLRGGRYTDKLIF. CDR3 DNA: TGTGCTCTTGGGGAATTCCCTCGATCTCTACGTGGAGGTCGGTACACCGATAAACTCATCTTT.

The chain links TRDV2 to TRDJ1; 10 bases align to TRDD3. The CDR3 has 15 residues. Germline CDR1 and CDR2: GEAIGNYY and EKD. V gave up 6 bases and J gave up 3 bases; unmatched junction bases: 9. In nucleotides, the CDR3 is TGTGCCTGTCACCCGGGGGATACGAAGGCCGATAAACTCATCTTT. This encodes CACHPGDTKADKLIF.

The chain employs TRDV1 and TRDJ1; D not resolved. In germline, CDR1 is TSWWSYY, CDR2 QGS. Trimming cost V 3 bases and J 0 bases, with 20 bases left between them. The CDR3 covers 18 residues. CDR3 in amino acids: CALGDQGAGRGNTDKLIF. The DNA for the CDR3 is TGTGCTCTTGGGGACCAAGGGGCGGGTCGGGGCAACACCGATAAACTCATCTTT.

The V gene is TRDV1, the J gene TRDJ1, with TRDD3 matching 8 bases. There are 20 residues in the CDR3. CDR1 is TSWWSYY, CDR2 QGS, per germline. J gave up 1 base and V 0 bases, and 16 bases lay outside the gene matches. The CDR3 bases are TGTGCTCTTGGGGAACTTCCTACGGGTCTGGGGGAACTACTCACCGATAAACTCATCTTT. Translation: CALGELPTGLGELLTDKLIF.

This chain joins TRDV1 and TRDJ1, with 12 bases that match TRDD3. CDR1 is TSWWSYY, CDR2 QGS, per germline. J gave up 0 bases and V 3 bases, and 14 bases lay outside the gene matches. The length of the CDR3 is 20 residues. This CDR3 reads CALGEHNPWGIRGDTDKLIF. CDR3 coding DNA: TGTGCTCTTGGGGAGCATAATCCCTGGGGGATACGCGGCGACACCGATAAACTCATCTTT.

The V and J genes are TRDV1 and TRDJ1; 10 bases agree with TRDD3. The CDR3 has 22 residues. The germline V gene encodes CDR1 TSWWSYY and CDR2 QGS. V shed 0 bases, J shed 1 base, and the junction held 20 bases outside the gene matches. CDR3 sequence (DNA): TGTGCTCTTGGGGAACTCCCTGGAGAGTACTGGGGGATTTTTGACCTCACCGATAAACTCATCTTT. Its translation is CALGELPGEYWGIFDLTDKLIF.

This clone turned up a few times. The V gene is TRDV1, the J gene TRDJ1, with TRDD3 matching over 7 bases. Germline loops: CDR1 TSWWSYY, CDR2 QGS. The V gene end was trimmed by 4 bases and the J gene end by 2 bases; junction bases not matched to a gene: 22. The CDR3 spans 20 residues. The CDR3 DNA follows: TGTGCTCTTGGGGTTTTTCCCCAAATCCGTCTGGGGGCAGAGACCGATAAACTCATCTTT. Protein sequence: CALGVFPQIRLGAETDKLIF.

This clone was counted between two and nine times. The gene calls are TRDV2 and TRDJ1, with 9 bases identical to TRDD3. The CDR3 runs 19 residues. CDR1 GEAIGNYY and CDR2 EKD come from the germline V gene. The V and J ends lost 1 base and 0 bases, in that order; junction bases with no gene match: 14. CDR3 sequence (DNA): TGTGCCTGTGACACGATACTGGGGGAACCCTTACTGTACACCGATAAACTCATCTTT. This gives the protein CACDTILGEPLLYTDKLIF.

Points on this clone: This same CDR3 is encoded by further DNA sequences in the sample. The chain carries TRDV1 and TRDJ1; the D is unclear. The length of the CDR3 is 15 residues. V was pared by 6 bases and J by 1 base, with 15 bases between. Germline V gene sequence: CDR1 TSWWSYY, CDR2 QGS. The CDR3 spells CALGEAPRGTDKLIF. For the CDR3, the DNA is TGTGCTCTTGGAGAAGCCCCACGGGGCACCGATAAACTCATCTTT.

Details on this clone: This CDR3 is also generated by other DNA sequences in the sample. The rearrangement uses TRDV1 and TRDJ1; 9 bases match TRDD3. Germline CDR1 reads TSWWSYY; CDR2 reads QGS. The CDR3 is made up of 16 amino acids. V gave up 0 bases and J gave up 0 bases; unmatched junction bases: 2. CDR3 loop: CALGELLGDYTDKLIF. In nucleotides, the CDR3 is TGTGCTCTTGGGGAACTCCTGGGGGATTACACCGATAAACTCATCTTT.